The 2 T cell receptor beta chains below were found in one sample sequenced in a study of cytomegalovirus exposure and HLA in healthy donors. PCR amplification relied on 60 Vbeta primers (plus 13 Jbeta primers). Libraries were prepared by immunoSEQ multiplex PCR; TCRdb keeps only in-frame clonotypes and omits some of them. The sample lists some 90,000 clones; about 81% were seen once. The material sequenced was PBMCs. These receptors were taken from a man aged 40-49 years in good health and CMV-seronegative.

The sample holds a few counts of this clone. The V gene is TRBV4-2, the J gene TRBJ1-1; no reliable D call. This CDR3 contains 15 residues. Germline V CDR1 and CDR2: LGHNA, YNFKEQ. With 0 bases removed from V and 6 bases from J, the gap between germline ends came to 14 bases. The CDR3 protein is CASSQDNRAGSEAFF. In nucleotides, the CDR3 is TGTGCCAGCAGCCAAGATAACCGGGCGGGGTCTGAAGCTTTCTTT.

V usage is TRBV7-7 and J usage is TRBJ2-5; the match to TRBD1 covers 7 bases. V shed 5 bases, J shed 5 bases, and the junction held 17 bases outside the gene matches. Germline V gene data show CDR1 as SSHAT and CDR2 as FNYEAQ (reference sequence). This CDR3 is 17 amino acids long. CDR3 in DNA: TGTGCCAGCAGCCCCCTGGCCGGGACAGCAAGTTGGGAGACCCAGTACTTC. Translated, it gives CASSPLAGTASWETQYF. The full variable domain, in which reference TRBV7-7 and TRBJ2-5 provide the parts outside the CDR3, is GAGVSQSPRYKVTKRGQDVTLRCDPISSHATLYWYQQALGQGPEFLTYFNYEAQPDKSGLPSDRFSAERPEGSISTLTIQRTEQRDSAMYRCASSPLAGTASWETQYFGPGTRLLVL.